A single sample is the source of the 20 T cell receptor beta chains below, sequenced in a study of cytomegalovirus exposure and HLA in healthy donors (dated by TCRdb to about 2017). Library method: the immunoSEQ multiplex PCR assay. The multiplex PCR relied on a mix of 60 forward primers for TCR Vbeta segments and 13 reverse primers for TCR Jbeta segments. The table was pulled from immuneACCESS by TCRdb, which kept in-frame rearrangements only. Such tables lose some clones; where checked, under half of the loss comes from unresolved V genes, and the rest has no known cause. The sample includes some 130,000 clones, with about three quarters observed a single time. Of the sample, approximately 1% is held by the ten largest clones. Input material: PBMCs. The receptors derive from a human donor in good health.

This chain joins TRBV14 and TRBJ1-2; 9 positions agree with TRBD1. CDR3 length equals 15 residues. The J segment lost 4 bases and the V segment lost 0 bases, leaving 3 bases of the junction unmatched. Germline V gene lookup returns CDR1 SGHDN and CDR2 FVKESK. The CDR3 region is CASSQEDRGPYGYTF. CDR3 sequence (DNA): TGTGCCAGCAGCCAAGAGGACAGGGGTCCCTATGGCTACACCTTC. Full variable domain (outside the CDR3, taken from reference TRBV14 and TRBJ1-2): EAGVTQFPSHSVIEKGQTVTLRCDPISGHDNLYWYRRVMGKEIKFLLHFVKESKQDESGMPNNRFLAERTGGTYSTLKVQPAELEDSGVYFCASSQEDRGPYGYTFGSGTRLTVV.

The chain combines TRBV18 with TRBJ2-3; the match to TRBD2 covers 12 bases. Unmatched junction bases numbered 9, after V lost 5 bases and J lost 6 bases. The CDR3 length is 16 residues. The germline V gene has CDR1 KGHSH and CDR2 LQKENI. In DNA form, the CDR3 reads TGTGCCAGCTCAAGTTCTAGCGGGGGGGCAACGGATACGCAGTATTTT. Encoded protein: CASSSSSGGATDTQYF.

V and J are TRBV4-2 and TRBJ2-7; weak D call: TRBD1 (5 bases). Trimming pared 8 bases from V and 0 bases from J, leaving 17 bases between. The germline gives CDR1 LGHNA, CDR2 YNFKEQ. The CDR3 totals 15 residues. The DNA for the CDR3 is TGTGCCAGCGAAGCTTGGGCCGACAGCTCCTACGAGCAGTACTTC. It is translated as CASEAWADSSYEQYF.

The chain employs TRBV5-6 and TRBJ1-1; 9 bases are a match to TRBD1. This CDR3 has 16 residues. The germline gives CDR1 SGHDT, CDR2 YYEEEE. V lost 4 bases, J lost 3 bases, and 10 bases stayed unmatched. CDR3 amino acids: CASSPLQGALDTEAFF. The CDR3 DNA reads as TGTGCCAGCAGCCCCCTACAGGGGGCGCTTGACACTGAAGCTTTCTTT.

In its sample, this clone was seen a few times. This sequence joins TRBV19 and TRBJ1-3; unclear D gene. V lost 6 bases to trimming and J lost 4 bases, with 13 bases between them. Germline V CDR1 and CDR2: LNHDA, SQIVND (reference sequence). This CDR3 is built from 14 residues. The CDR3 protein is CASRETGNGNTIYF. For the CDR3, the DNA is TGTGCCAGTAGGGAGACGGGGAACGGAAACACCATATATTTT.

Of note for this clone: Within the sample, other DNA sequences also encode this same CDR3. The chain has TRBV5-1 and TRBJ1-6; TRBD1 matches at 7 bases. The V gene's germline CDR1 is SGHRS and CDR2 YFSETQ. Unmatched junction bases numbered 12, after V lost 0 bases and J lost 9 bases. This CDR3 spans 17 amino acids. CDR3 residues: CASSLAFDRVDFSPLHF. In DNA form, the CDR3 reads TGCGCCAGCAGCTTGGCTTTCGACAGGGTCGATTTTTCACCCCTCCACTTT.

CDR3 in DNA: TGTGCCACCAGCGGTATAGCGGGGCTTAGAGACACCGGGGAGCTGTTTTTT. It translates to CATSGIAGLRDTGELFF. This chain joins TRBV15 and TRBJ2-2; 8 bases match TRBD2. The V segment lost 5 bases and the J segment 3 bases; nucleotides outside the gene matches: 11. Germline V lookup: CDR1 LNHNV, CDR2 YYDKDF (reference sequence). The length of the CDR3 is 17 residues.

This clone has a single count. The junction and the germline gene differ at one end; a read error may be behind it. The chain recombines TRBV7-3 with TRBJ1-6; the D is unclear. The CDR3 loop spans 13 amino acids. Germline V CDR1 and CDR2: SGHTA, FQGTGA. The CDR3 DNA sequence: TGTTCCAGCAGCTCGGGGTTTGGTTCACCCCTCCACTTT. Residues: CSSSSGFGSPLHF.

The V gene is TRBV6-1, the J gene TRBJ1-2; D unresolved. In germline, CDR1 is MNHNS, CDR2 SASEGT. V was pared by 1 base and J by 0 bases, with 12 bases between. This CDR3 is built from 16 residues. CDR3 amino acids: CASSEVRNHPNYGYTF. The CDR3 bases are TGTGCCAGCAGTGAAGTCAGGAACCACCCTAACTATGGCTACACCTTC.

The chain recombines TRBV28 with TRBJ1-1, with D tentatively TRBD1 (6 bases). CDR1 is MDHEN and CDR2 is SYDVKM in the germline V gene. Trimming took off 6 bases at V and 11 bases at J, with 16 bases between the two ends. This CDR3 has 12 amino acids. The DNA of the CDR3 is TGTGCCAGCAGCCGACAGGCCCTGCGGGCTTTCTTT. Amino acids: CASSRQALRAFF.

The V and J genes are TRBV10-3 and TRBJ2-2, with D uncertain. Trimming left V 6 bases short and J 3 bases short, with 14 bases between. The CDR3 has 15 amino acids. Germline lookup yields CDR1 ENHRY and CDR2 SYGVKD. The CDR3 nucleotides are TGTGCCATCAGCGCGGCGGCCCCTTACACCGGGGAGCTGTTTTTT. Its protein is CAISAAAPYTGELFF.

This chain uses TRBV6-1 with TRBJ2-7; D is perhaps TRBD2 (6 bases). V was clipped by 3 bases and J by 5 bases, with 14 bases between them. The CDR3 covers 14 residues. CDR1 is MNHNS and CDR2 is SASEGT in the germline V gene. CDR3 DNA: TGTGCCAGCAGTGATACTAGCACATTTGACGAGCAGTACTTC. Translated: CASSDTSTFDEQYF.

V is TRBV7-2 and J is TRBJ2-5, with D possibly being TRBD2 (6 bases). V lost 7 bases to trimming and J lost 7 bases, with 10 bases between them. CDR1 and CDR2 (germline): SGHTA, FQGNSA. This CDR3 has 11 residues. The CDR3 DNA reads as TGTGCCAGCACTATAGCGGTGACCCAGTACTTC. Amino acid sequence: CASTIAVTQYF.

The CDR3 DNA follows: TGTGCCAGCAGCTTGGCGGGACAGGGGGTCGGAGAGACCCAGTACTTC. Translated: CASSLAGQGVGETQYF. The chain is built from TRBV5-8 and TRBJ2-5, with TRBD1 matching 11 bases. V lost 0 bases and J lost 4; bases outside the gene matches: 5. Germline-derived CDR1 and CDR2 are SGHTS and YDEGEE. The CDR3 runs to 16 residues.

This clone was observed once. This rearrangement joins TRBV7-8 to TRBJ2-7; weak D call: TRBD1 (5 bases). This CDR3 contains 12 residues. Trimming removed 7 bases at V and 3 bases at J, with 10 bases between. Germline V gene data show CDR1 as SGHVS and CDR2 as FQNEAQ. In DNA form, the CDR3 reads TGTGCCAGCATGGGGCAGGACTACGAGCAGTACTTC. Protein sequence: CASMGQDYEQYF.

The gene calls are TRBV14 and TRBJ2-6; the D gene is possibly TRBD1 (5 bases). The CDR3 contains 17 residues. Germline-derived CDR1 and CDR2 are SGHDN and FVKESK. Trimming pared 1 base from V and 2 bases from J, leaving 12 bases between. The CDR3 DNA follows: TGTGCCAGCAGCCAAGGACAGACGCGGACTGGGGCCAACGTCCTGACTTTC. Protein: CASSQGQTRTGANVLTF.

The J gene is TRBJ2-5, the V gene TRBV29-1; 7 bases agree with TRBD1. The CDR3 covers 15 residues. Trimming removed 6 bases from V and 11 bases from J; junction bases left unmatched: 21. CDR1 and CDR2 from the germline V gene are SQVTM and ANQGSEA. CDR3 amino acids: CSVESLGQTYVEQYF. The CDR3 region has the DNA TGCAGCGTCGAGTCCTTGGGACAGACCTACGTAGAGCAGTACTTC. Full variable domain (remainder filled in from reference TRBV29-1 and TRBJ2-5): SAVISQKPSRDICQRGTSLTIQCQVDSQVTMMFWYRQQPGQSLTLIATANQGSEATYESGFVIDKFPISRPNLTFSTLTVSNMSPEDSSIYLCSVESLGQTYVEQYFGPGTRLLVL.

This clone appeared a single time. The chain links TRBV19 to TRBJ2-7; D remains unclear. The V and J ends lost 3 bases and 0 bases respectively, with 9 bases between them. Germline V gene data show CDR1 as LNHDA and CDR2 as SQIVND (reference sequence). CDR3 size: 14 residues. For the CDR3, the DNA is TGTGCCAGTAGTATCCGTCGGAGCTCCTACGAGCAGTACTTC. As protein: CASSIRRSSYEQYF.

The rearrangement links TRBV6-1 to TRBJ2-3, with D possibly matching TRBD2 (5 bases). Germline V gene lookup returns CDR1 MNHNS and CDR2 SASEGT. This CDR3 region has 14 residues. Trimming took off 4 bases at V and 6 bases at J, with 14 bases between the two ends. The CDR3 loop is CASSAASRSDTQYF. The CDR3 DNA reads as TGTGCCAGCAGTGCGGCTAGCAGGTCGGATACGCAGTATTTT.

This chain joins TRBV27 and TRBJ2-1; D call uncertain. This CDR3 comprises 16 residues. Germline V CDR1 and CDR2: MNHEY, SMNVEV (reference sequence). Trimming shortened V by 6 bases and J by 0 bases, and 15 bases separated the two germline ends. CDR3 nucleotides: TGTGCCAGCAGGATTGACCAGAGGAGCTCCTACAATGAGCAGTTCTTC. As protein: CASRIDQRSSYNEQFF.